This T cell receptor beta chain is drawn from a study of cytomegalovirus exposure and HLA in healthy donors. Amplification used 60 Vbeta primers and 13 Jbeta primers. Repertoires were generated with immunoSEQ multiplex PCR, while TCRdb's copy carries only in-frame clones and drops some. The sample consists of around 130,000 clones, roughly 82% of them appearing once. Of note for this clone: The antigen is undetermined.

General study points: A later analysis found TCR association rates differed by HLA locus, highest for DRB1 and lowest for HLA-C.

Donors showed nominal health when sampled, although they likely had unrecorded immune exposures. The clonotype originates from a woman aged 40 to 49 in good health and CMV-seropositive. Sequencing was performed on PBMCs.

The CDR3 reads CASSQLAGREGDTQYF. The CDR3 DNA follows: TGTGCCAGCAGCCAACTAGCGGGTAGAGAAGGAGATACGCAGTATTTT. V is TRBV7-6 and J is TRBJ2-3, with 9 bases that match TRBD2. Germline values: CDR1 SGHVS, CDR2 FNYEAQ. The CDR3 contains 16 residues. Unmatched junction bases numbered 11, after V lost 5 bases and J lost 5 bases.